This T cell receptor beta chain was captured by sequencing in a study of radiation and T cells in renal cell carcinoma. Data came from immunoSEQ multiplex PCR; TCRdb stores just in-frame clones and leaves some out. The repertoire holds tens of thousands of clones, around four fifths seen once, with approximately 9.6% in the top ten. As to time point: blood 4 weeks post-SBRT, at nephrectomy. As to treatment: 15 Gy SBRT to primary tumor, nephrectomy 4 weeks later. This TCR was sampled from a man aged 45 to 65 with renal cell carcinoma. Sample: blood, taken from a patient whose treatment included radiotherapy and nephrectomy.

The CDR3, as DNA: TGCGCCAGCAGCCAAGAGGTCGCAGGCTACTACGAGCAGTACTTC. Translated, it gives CASSQEVAGYYEQYF. This sequence joins TRBV4-3 and TRBJ2-7; D uncertain. CDR1 and CDR2 (germline): LGHNA, YSLEER. Trimming took off 0 bases at V and 3 bases at J, with 12 bases between the two ends. This CDR3 spans 15 amino acids.